This TCR beta chain originates from a study of graft-versus-host responses after intestinal transplantation. Study in general: The whole recipient group had anti-thymocyte globulin induction followed by tacrolimus and steroids for roughly three years. General study findings and limits: Some GvH clones were seen earlier in gut or blood, suggesting intestinal origin. Early after transplant, HvG clones declined as circulating GvH clones peaked. Clonal ratios of graft-versus-host to host-versus-graft in allografts were high for patients exhibiting graft-donor T cell macrochimerism.

Only in-frame clones appear in the TCRdb table, and some are missing; sequencing was by immunoSEQ multiplex PCR. The repertoire consists of about 50,000 clones, with 92% occurring once and the leading ten covering about 2.5%. As regards this clone: Antigen: not known.

This specimen was unstimulated CD4+ T cells sorted from spleen or lymph node cells, taken before transplant. The sequence came from a human donor who was the organ donor for an intestinal transplant.

CDR3 residues: CASSQVRLAVGNEQFF. CDR3 in DNA: TGTGCCAGCAGCCAAGTAAGACTAGCAGTAGGGAATGAGCAGTTCTTC. The chain has TRBV14 and TRBJ2-1, with TRBD2 matching 7 bases. Trimming at V came to 1 base and at J to 7 bases, leaving 10 bases not matched to a gene. The length of the CDR3 is 16 residues. Germline loops: CDR1 SGHDN, CDR2 FVKESK.